Listed below are T cell receptor beta chains from one sample, sequenced in a study of Graves' ophthalmopathy and Graves' hyperthyroidism. TCRdb independently ran MiXCR on the multiplex PCR reads; one entry per CDR3 protein. The profile shows around 1.1 million distinct CDR3 sequences, less than 45% of them singletons. The sample consisted of peripheral blood or thyroid tissue (not recorded which). The origin of the receptors is an adult man with Graves' hyperthyroidism. CDR3s include the opening cysteine and the closing phenylalanine or tryptophan. Fields, in order: CDR3 length, V gene, J gene, D gene, clone size, CDR3 DNA, CDR3 protein. The D gene is left open where the match is weak. Some rows have no size entry. The others give once, few or many, or a class for an expanded clone.

14	TRBV12-3/TRBV12-4	TRBJ2-5	TRBD1	many	TGTGCCAGCCGCACCGGGACAGGGGTCGAGACCCAGTACTTC	CASRTGTGVETQYF
15	TRBV7-2	TRBJ2-7	TRBD2	many	TGTGCCAGCAGCCCCGGGGGACTAGCGGCCTACGAGCAGTACTTC	CASSPGGLAAYEQYF
16	TRBV14	TRBJ1-2	-	-	TGTGCCAGCAGCCAAGATCGTTCGGGGGCGAGAGACGGCTACACCTTC	CASSQDRSGARDGYTF
13	TRBV7-2	TRBJ2-7	-	-	TGTGCCAGCAGCCTTACTAGAGCGTACGAGCAGTACTTC	CASSLTRAYEQYF
14	TRBV28	TRBJ1-2	TRBD1	-	TGTGCCAGCAGTTGGCCAGGGGGCTTCTATGGCTACACCTTC	CASSWPGGFYGYTF
14	TRBV19	TRBJ2-7	TRBD2	many	TGTGCCAGTAGCCCGGGACTAGACTCCTACGAGCAGTACTTC	CASSPGLDSYEQYF
14	TRBV7-4	TRBJ1-5	-	-	TGTGCCAGCAGTTACTCTCAGGGGTTCCAGCCCCAGCATTTT	CASSYSQGFQPQHF
13	TRBV10-2	TRBJ1-1	TRBD1	-	TGCGCCAGCAGTGAGTTCGGGACAGCGGAAGCTTTCTTT	CASSEFGTAEAFF
16	TRBV19	TRBJ2-7	TRBD1	few	TGTGCCAGTAGCCTAGGGACAGGGGATGCCCCCTACGAGCAGTACTTC	CASSLGTGDAPYEQYF
15	TRBV7-2	TRBJ1-4	-	many	TGTGCCAGCAGCTATAGAGGGGCAACTAATGAAAAACTGTTTTTT	CASSYRGATNEKLFF
15	TRBV6-5	TRBJ1-1	-	-	TGTGCCAGCAGCCCGGCCGCGGGGGCATGGACTGAAGCTTTCTTT	CASSPAAGAWTEAFF
16	TRBV6-5	TRBJ1-2	-	many	TGTGCCAGCAGAACCGCCATGGAGGGGTTGAACTATGGCTACACCTTC	CASRTAMEGLNYGYTF
15	TRBV4-3	TRBJ1-4	TRBD1	few	TGCGCCAGCAGCCGACAGGGTCTCGCTAATGAAAAACTGTTTTTT	CASSRQGLANEKLFF
16	TRBV4-3	TRBJ1-1	TRBD1	few	TGCGCCAGCAGCCAAGAGGGGACAGGGAAGAACACTGAAGCTTTCTTT	CASSQEGTGKNTEAFF
13	TRBV7-2	TRBJ1-4	-	many	TGTGCCAGCGGGGGGTTAAGCGGCGAAAAACTGTTTTTT	CASGGLSGEKLFF
16	TRBV5-1	TRBJ2-7	TRBD2	-	TGCGCCAGCAGCCCAGGGACTAGCGGGAGAGACTACGAGCAGTACTTC	CASSPGTSGRDYEQYF
15	TRBV7-6	TRBJ1-5	-	few	TGTGCCAGCAGCTTAGATCCAGGGGAGGATCAGCCCCAGCATTTT	CASSLDPGEDQPQHF
20	TRBV4-2	TRBJ2-7	TRBD2	few	TGTGCCAGCAGCCATCCCCAGGTGGGGACTAGCGGGAGCCACTCCTACGAGCAGTACTTC	CASSHPQVGTSGSHSYEQYF
19	TRBV5-1	TRBJ1-1	-	-	TGCGCCAGCAGCCCATTCGGACTAGCGGGATTGGAAGTTAACACTGAAGCTTTCTTT	CASSPFGLAGLEVNTEAFF
14	TRBV7-9	TRBJ1-1	-	many	TGTGCCAGCAGCTTAGCGACGGGGGCCACTGAAGCTTTCTTT	CASSLATGATEAFF
13	TRBV5-6	TRBJ2-5	-	-	TGTGCCAGCAGCGACGGAACGTACGGGACCCAGTACTTC	CASSDGTYGTQYF
14	TRBV11-2	TRBJ1-2	TRBD1	-	TGTGCCAGCAGCTCCTCACGGACAGGTAGCGGCTACACCTTC	CASSSSRTGSGYTF
16	TRBV9	TRBJ2-7	TRBD2	many	TGTGCCAGCACCCCTGGGCTAGCGGGAGATCGTGACGAGCAGTACTTC	CASTPGLAGDRDEQYF
14	TRBV5-1	TRBJ1-1	-	-	TGCGCCAGCAGGAGCATAACAGTGAACACTGAAGCTTTCTTT	CASRSITVNTEAFF
16	TRBV5-6	TRBJ2-6	-	many	TGTGCCAGCAGCTCCGGACCCGGCATTGGGGCCAACGTCCTGACTTTC	CASSSGPGIGANVLTF
16	TRBV10-3	TRBJ1-6	-	many	TGTGCCATCAGTGAGTCGATTGGTCAGAGGAATTCACCCCTCCACTTT	CAISESIGQRNSPLHF
14	TRBV7-8	TRBJ1-2	-	-	TGTGCCAGCGGAGAAGCTTCCCGGGGGTATGGCTACACCTTC	CASGEASRGYGYTF
17	TRBV4-3	TRBJ1-6	-	-	TGCGCCAGCAGCGTGTATTGGACAGACTCCTATAATTCACCCCTCCACTTT	CASSVYWTDSYNSPLHF
15	TRBV20-1	TRBJ1-1	-	-	TGCAGTGCTAGTCCACCATGGGTGGGGAACACTGAAGCTTTCTTT	CSASPPWVGNTEAFF
16	TRBV5-1	TRBJ1-1	-	-	TGCGCCAGCAGCCTCATAGCGGGCAGCACCTACACTGAAGCTTTCTTT	CASSLIAGSTYTEAFF
16	TRBV7-8	TRBJ2-5	TRBD2	many	TGTGCCAGCAGCCGCCCCGGGACTAGCGGGACCAAGACCCAGTACTTC	CASSRPGTSGTKTQYF
14	TRBV10-3	TRBJ1-1	-	many	TGTGCCATCAGTGTGGGGGTGGTGAACACTGAAGCTTTCTTT	CAISVGVVNTEAFF
15	TRBV5-1	TRBJ2-2	-	many	TGCGCCAGCTCCCGCAGGACGGACGGGACCGGGGAGCTGTTTTTT	CASSRRTDGTGELFF
9	TRBV10-3	TRBJ1-1	-	-	TGTGCCATCACCGAGGACGCTTTCTTT	CAITEDAFF
13	TRBV20-1	TRBJ1-1	-	many	TGCAGTGCTTCCGGAGAAGGGCCAACTGAAGCTTTCTTT	CSASGEGPTEAFF